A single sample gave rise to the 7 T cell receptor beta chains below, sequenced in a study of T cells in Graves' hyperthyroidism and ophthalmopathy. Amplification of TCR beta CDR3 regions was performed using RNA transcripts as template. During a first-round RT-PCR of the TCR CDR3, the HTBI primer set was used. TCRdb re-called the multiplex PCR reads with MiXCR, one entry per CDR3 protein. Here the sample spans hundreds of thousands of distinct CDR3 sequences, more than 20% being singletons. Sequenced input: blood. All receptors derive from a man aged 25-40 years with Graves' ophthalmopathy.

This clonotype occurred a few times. CDR3 DNA: TGTGCCAGCACCCGATTAGGGACAGGGGTCTCCTACGAGCAGTACTTC. It is translated as CASTRLGTGVSYEQYF. The chain employs TRBV7-9 and TRBJ2-7; 10 bases map to TRBD1. CDR1 and CDR2 from the germline V gene are SEHNR and FQNEAQ (reference sequence). This CDR3 comprises 16 residues. V dropped 7 bases and J dropped 0; count of bases not matched to a gene: 9.

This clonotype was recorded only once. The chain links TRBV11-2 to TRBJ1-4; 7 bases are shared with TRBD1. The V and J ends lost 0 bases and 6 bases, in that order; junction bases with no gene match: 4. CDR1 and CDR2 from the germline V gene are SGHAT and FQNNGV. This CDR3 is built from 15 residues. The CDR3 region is CASSLEGQRDEKLFF. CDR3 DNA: TGTGCCAGCAGCTTAGAGGGACAGCGTGATGAAAAACTGTTTTTT.

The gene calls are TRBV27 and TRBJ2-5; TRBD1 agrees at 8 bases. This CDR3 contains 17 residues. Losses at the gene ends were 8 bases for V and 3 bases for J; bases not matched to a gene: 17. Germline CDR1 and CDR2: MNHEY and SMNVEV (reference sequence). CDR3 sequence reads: CASASLKAGQAEETQYF. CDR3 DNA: TGTGCCAGCGCTTCACTGAAGGCGGGACAGGCGGAAGAGACCCAGTACTTC.

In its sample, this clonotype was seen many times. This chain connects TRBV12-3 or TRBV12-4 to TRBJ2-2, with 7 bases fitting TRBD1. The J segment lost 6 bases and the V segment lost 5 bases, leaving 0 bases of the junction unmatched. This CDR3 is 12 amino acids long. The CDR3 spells CASSQGAGELFF. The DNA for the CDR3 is TGTGCCAGCAGTCAGGGGGCCGGGGAGCTGTTTTTT.

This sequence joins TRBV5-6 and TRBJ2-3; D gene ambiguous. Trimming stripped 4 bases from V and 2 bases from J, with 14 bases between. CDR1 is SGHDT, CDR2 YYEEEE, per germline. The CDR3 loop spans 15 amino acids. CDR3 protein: CASSDFEQYTDTQYF. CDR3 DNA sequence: TGTGCCAGCAGCGACTTTGAACAGTACACAGATACGCAGTATTTT.

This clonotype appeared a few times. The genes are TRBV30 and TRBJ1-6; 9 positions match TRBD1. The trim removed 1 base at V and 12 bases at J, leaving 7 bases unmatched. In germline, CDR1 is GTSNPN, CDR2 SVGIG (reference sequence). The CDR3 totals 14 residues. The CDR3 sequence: CAWSAGQGRGPLHF. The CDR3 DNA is TGTGCCTGGAGTGCCGGACAGGGGAGGGGACCCCTCCACTTT.

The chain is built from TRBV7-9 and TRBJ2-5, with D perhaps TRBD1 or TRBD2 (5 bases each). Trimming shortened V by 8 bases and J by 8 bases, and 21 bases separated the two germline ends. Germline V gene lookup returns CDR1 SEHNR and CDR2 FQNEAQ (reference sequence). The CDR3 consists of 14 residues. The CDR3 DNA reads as TGTGCCAGCGGCGCGTCGGGACGGTATGGCACCCAGTACTTC. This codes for CASGASGRYGTQYF.